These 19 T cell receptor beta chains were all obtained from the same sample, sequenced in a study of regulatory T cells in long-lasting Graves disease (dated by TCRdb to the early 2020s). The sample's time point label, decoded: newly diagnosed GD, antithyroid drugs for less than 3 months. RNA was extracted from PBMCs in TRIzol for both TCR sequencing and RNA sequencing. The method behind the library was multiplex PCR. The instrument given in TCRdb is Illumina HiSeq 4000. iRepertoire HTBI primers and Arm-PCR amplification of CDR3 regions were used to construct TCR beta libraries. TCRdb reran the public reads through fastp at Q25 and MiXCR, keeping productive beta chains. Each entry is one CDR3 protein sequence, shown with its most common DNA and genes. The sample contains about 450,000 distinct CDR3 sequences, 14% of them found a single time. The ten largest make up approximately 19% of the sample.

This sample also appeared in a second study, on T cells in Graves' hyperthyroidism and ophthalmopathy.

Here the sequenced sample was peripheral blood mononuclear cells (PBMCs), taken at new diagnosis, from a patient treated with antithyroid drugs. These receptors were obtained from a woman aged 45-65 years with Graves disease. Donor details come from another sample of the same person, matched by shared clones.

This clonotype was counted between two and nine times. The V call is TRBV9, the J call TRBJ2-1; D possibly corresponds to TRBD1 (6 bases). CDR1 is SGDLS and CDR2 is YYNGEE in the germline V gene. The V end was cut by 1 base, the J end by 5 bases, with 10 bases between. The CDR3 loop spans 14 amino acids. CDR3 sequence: CASSVQGMNNEQFF. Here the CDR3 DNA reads TGTGCCAGCAGCGTACAGGGGATGAACAATGAGCAGTTCTTC. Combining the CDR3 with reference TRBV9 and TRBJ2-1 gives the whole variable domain DSGVTQTPKHLITATGQRVTLRCSPRSGDLSVYWYQQSLDQGLQFLIQYYNGEERAKGNILERFSAQQFPDLHSELNLSSLELGDSALYFCASSVQGMNNEQFFGPGTRLTVL.

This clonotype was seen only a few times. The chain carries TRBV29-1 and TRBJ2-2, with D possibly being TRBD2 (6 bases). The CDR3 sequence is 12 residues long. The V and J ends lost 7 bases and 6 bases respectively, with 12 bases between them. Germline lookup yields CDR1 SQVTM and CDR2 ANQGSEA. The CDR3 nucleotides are TGCAGCGCAACGGGGGTTTCCGGGGAGCTGTTTTTT. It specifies CSATGVSGELFF.

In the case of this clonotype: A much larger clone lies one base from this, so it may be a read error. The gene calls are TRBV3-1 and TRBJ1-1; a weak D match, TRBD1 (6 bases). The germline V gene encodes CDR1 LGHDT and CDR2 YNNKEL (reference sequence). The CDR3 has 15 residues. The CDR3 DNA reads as TGTGCCAGCAGCCACAGGGGCAGGGTGGACACTGAACCTTTCTTT. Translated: CASSHRGRVDTEPFF.

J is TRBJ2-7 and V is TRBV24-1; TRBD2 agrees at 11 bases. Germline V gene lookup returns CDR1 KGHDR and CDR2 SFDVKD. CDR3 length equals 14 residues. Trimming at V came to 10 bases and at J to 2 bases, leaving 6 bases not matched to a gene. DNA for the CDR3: TGTGCCACGACGGGACTAGCGGTCGCCTACGAGCAGTACTTC. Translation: CATTGLAVAYEQYF.

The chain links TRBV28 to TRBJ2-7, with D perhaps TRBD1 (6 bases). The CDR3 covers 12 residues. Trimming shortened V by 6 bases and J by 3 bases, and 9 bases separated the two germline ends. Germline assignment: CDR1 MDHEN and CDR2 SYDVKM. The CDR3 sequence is CASREGGYEQYF. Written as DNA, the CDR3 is TGTGCCAGCAGAGAAGGGGGCTACGAGCAGTACTTC.

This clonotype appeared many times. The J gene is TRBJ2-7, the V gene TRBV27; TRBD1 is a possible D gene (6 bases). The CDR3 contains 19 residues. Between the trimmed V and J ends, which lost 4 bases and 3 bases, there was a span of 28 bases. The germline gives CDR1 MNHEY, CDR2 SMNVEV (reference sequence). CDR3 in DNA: TGTGCCAGCAGTTCATCTACCGCGACAGGCCTGGCTCGGGACTACGAGCAGTACTTC. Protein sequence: CASSSSTATGLARDYEQYF.

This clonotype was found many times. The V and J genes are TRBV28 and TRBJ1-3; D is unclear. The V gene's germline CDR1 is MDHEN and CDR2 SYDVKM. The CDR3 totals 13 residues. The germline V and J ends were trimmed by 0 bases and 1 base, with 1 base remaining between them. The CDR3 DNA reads TGTGCCAGCAGTTTATGGTCTGGAAACACCATATATTTT. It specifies CASSLWSGNTIYF.

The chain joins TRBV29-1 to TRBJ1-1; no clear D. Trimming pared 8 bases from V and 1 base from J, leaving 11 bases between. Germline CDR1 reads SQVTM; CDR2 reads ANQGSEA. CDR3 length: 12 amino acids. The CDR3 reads CSTDPSNTEAFF. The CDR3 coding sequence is TGCAGCACCGACCCTTCGAACACTGAAGCTTTCTTT.

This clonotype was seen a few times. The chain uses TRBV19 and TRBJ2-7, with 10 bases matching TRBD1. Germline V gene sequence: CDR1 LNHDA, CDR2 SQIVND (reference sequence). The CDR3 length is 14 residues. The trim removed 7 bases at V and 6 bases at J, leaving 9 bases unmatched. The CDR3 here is CASTYGQGGGEQYF. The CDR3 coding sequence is TGTGCCAGTACCTACGGACAGGGGGGCGGCGAGCAGTACTTC.

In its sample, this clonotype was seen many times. The CDR3 nucleotides read TGCAGCGTTGAGTACTTAACAGATACGCAGTATTTT. Encoded protein: CSVEYLTDTQYF. The chain recombines TRBV29-1 with TRBJ2-3; D is ambiguous. The CDR3 length is 12 residues. The V gene lost 3 bases and the J gene lost 3 bases, with 7 bases spanning the gap. CDR1 and CDR2 from the germline V gene are SQVTM and ANQGSEA.

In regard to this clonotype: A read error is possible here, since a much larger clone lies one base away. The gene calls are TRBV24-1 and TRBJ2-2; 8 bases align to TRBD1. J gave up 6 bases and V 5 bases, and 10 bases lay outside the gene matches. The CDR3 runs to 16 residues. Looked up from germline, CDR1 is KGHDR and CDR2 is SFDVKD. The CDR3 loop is CATSVSQGALPGELFF. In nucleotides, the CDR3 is TGTGCCACCAGTGTTTCTCAGGGGGCCTTGCCCGGGGAGCTGTTTTTT.

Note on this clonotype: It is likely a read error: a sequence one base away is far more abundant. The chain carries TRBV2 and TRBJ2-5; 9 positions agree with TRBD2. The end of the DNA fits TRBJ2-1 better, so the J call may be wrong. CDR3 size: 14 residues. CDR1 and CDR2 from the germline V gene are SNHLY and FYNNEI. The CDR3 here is CGSSEVASGTEQFF. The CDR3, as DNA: TGTGGCAGCAGTGAAGTGGCTAGCGGGACCGAGCAGTTCTTC.

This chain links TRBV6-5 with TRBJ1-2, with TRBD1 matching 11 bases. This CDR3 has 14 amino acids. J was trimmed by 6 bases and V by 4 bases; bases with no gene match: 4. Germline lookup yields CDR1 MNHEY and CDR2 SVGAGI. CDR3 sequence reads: CASSWTGGMNGYTF. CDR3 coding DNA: TGTGCCAGCAGTTGGACAGGGGGCATGAATGGCTACACCTTC.

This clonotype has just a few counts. The DNA for the CDR3 is TGTGCCATCAGTCCGCGGGATGAGCAGTTCTTC. Translated: CAISPRDEQFF. The chain links TRBV10-3 to TRBJ2-1; maybe TRBD2 (5 bases). The CDR3 has 11 residues. The V end was cut by 5 bases, the J end by 8 bases, with 7 bases between. Germline V gives CDR1 ENHRY, CDR2 SYGVKD.

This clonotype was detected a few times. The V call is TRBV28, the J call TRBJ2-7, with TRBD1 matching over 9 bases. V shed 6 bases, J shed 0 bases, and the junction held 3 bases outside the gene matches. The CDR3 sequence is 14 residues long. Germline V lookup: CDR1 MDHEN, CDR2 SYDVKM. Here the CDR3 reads CASRGTGSSYEQYF. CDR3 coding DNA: TGTGCCAGCAGGGGGACAGGGAGCTCCTACGAGCAGTACTTC.

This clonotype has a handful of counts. Written as DNA, the CDR3 is TGTGCCAGCCTATCCGGGACCGCGCCTTACGAGCAGTACTTC. As protein: CASLSGTAPYEQYF. The chain employs TRBV6-1 and TRBJ2-7; either TRBD1 or TRBD2 may fit D (5 bases each). Trimming removed 8 bases from V and 4 bases from J, with 18 bases in between. This CDR3 is built from 14 residues. Germline V gene lookup returns CDR1 MNHNS and CDR2 SASEGT.

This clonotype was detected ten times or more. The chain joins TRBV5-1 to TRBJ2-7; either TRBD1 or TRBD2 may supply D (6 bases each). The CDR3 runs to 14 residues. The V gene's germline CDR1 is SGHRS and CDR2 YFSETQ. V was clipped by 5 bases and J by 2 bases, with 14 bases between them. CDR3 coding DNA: TGCGCCAGCAGGGAGGGTGGGGGGCCCTACGAGCAGTACTTC. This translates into CASREGGGPYEQYF. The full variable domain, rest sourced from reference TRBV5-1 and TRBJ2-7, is KAGVTQTPRYLIKTRGQQVTLSCSPISGHRSVSWYQQTPGQGLQFLFEYFSETQRNKGNFPGRFSGRQFSNSRSEMNVSTLELGDSALYLCASREGGGPYEQYFGPGTRLTVT.

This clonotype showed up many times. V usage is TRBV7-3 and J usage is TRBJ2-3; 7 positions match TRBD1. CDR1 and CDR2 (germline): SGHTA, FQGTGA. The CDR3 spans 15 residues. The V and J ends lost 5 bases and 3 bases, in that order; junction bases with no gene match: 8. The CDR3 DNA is TGTGCCAGCAGCGCAGGGGGTGGGGAAACAGATACGCAGTATTTT. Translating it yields CASSAGGGETDTQYF.

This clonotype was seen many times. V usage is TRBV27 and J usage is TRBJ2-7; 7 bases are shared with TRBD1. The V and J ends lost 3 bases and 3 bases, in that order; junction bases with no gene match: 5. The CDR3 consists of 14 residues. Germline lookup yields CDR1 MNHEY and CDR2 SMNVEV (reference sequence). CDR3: CASSFSGQHYEQYF. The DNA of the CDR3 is TGTGCCAGCAGTTTCTCGGGACAGCACTACGAGCAGTACTTC.